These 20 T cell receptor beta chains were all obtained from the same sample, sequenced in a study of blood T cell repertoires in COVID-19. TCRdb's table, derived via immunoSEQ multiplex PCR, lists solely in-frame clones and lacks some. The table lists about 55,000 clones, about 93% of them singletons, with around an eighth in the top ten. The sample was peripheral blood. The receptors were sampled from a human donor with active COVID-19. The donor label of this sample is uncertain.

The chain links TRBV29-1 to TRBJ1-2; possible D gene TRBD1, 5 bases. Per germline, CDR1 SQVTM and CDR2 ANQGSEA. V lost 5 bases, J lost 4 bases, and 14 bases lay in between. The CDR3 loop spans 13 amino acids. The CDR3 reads CSVSGLPPYGYTF. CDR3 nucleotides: TGCAGCGTTTCAGGGCTCCCCCCCTATGGCTACACCTTC.

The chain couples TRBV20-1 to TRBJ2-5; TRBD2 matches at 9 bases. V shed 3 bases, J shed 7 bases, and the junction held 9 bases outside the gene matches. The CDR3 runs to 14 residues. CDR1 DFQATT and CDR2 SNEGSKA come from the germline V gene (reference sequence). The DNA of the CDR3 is TGCAGTGCTAGTAGTAGCGGGGGCCTTGGGACCCAGTACTTC. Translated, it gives CSASSSGGLGTQYF.

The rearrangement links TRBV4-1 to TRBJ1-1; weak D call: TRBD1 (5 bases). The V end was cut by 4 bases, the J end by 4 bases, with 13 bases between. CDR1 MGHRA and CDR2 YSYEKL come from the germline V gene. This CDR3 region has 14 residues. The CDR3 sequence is CASSPQRGGTEAFF. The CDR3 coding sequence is TGCGCCAGCAGCCCACAAAGGGGAGGCACTGAAGCTTTCTTT.

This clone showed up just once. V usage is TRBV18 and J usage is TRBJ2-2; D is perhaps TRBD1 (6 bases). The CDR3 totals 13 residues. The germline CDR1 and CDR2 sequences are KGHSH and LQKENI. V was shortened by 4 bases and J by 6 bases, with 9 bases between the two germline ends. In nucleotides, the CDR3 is TGTGCCAGCTCACAACAGGGCCCCGGGGAGCTGTTTTTT. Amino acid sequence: CASSQQGPGELFF.

The CDR3 spells CASSGTGVTNYGYTF. Here the CDR3 DNA reads TGTGCCAGCAGTGGTACAGGGGTAACTAACTATGGCTACACCTTC. The J gene is TRBJ1-2, the V gene TRBV6-6; 7 positions match TRBD1. The CDR3 is 15 amino acids. The V and J ends lost 5 bases and 0 bases, in that order; junction bases with no gene match: 6. CDR1 and CDR2 from the germline V gene are MNHNY and SVGAGI (reference sequence).

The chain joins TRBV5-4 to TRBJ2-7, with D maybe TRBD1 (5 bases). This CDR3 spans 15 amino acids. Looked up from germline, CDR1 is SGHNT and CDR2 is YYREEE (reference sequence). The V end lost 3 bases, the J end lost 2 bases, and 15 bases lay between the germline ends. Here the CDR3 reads CASSSLQGRPYEQYF. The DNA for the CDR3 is TGTGCCAGCAGCTCACTGCAGGGCCGTCCCTACGAGCAGTACTTC.

CDR3 in DNA: TGTGCCAGCAGCTCGATGGACAGGGCGGCCGGGGAGCTGTTTTTT. Amino acids: CASSSMDRAAGELFF. This chain joins TRBV7-9 and TRBJ2-2, with TRBD1 matching over 8 bases. The V gene's germline CDR1 is SEHNR and CDR2 FQNEAQ (reference sequence). The ends lost 4 bases at V and 6 bases at J; junction bases unmatched: 7. The CDR3 covers 15 residues.

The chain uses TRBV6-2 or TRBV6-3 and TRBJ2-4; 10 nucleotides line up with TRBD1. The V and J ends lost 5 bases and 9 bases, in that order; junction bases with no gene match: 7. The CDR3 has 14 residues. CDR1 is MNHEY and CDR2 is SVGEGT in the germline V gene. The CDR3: CASSRTGGSGIQYF. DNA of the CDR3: TGTGCCAGCAGTCGGACAGGGGGGAGCGGCATTCAGTACTTC.

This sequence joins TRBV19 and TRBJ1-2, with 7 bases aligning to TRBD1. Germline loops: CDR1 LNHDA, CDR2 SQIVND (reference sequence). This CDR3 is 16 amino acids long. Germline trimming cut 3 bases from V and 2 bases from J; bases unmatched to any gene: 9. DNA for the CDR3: TGTGCCAGTAGTATTAGCATTGGAGGGGGCAACTATGGCTACACCTTC. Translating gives CASSISIGGGNYGYTF.

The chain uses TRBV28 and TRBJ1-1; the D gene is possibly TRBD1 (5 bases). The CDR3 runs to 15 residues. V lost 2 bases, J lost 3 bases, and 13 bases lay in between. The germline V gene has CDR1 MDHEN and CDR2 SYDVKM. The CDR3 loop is CASSLRGSRYTEAFF. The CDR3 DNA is TGTGCCAGCAGTTTACGGGGGTCTCGGTACACTGAAGCTTTCTTT. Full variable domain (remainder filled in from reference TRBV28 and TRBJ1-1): DVKVTQSSRYLVKRTGEKVFLECVQDMDHENMFWYRQDPGLGLRLIYFSYDVKMKEKGDIPEGYSVSREKKERFSLILESASTNQTSMYLCASSLRGSRYTEAFFGQGTRLTVV.

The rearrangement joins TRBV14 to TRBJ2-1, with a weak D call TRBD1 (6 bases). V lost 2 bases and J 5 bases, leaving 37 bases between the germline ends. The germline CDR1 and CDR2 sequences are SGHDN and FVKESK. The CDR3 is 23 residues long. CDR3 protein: CASSQYYSPSPGAGRLGHNEQFF. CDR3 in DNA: TGTGCCAGCAGCCAATATTATAGCCCAAGCCCAGGGGCCGGAAGACTGGGCCACAATGAGCAGTTCTTC.

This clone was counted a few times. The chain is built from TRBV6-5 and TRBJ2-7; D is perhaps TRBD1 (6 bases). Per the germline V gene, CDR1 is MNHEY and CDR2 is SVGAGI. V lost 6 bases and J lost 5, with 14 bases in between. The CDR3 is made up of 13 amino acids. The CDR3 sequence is CASSRGRTDEQYF. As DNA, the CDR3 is TGTGCCAGCAGCCGAGGCAGGACAGACGAGCAGTACTTC.

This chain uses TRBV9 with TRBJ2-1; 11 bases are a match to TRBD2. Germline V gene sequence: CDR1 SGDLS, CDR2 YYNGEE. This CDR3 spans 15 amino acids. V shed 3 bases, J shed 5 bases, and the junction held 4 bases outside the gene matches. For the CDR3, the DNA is TGTGCCAGCAGCGGTAGCGGGGGGGTACACAATGAGCAGTTCTTC. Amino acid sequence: CASSGSGGVHNEQFF. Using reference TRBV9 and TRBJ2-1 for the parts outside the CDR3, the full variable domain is DSGVTQTPKHLITATGQRVTLRCSPRSGDLSVYWYQQSLDQGLQFLIQYYNGEERAKGNILERFSAQQFPDLHSELNLSSLELGDSALYFCASSGSGGVHNEQFFGPGTRLTVL.

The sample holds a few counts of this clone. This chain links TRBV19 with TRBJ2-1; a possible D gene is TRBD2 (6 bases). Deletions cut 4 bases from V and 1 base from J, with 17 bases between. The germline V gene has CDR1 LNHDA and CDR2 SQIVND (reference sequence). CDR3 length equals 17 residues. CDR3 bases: TGTGCCAGTAGTAACCGGGACTGGCCCCGGTCCTACAATGAGCAGTTCTTC. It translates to CASSNRDWPRSYNEQFF. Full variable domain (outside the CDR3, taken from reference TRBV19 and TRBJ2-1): DGGITQSPKYLFRKEGQNVTLSCEQNLNHDAMYWYRQDPGQGLRLIYYSQIVNDFQKGDIAEGYSVSREKKESFPLTVTSAQKNPTAFYLCASSNRDWPRSYNEQFFGPGTRLTVL.

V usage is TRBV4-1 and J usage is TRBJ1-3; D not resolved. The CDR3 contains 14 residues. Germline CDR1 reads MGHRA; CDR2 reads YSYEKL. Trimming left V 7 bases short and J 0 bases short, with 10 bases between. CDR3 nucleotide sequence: TGCGCCAGCACCTCACTTAGCTCTGGAAACACCATATATTTT. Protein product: CASTSLSSGNTIYF.

CDR3 in amino acids: CASSIRGGDSPLHF. CDR3 nucleotide sequence: TGTGCCAGTAGTATTCGGGGGGGGGACTCACCCCTCCACTTT. The gene calls are TRBV19 and TRBJ1-6; TRBD1 might be the D (5 bases). Trimming removed 3 bases at V and 10 bases at J, with 13 bases between. Germline V CDR1 and CDR2: LNHDA, SQIVND (reference sequence). This CDR3 is 14 amino acids long.

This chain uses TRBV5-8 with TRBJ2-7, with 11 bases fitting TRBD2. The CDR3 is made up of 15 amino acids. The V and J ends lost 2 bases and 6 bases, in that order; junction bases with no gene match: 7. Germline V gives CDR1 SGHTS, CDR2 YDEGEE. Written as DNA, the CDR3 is TGTGCCAGCAGCTTAGTACTAGCGGGAGTCAGCGAGCAGTACTTC. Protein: CASSLVLAGVSEQYF. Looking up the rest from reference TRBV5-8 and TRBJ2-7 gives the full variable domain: EAGVTQSPTHLIKTRGQQATLRCSPISGHTSVYWYQQALGLGLQFLLWYDEGEERNRGNFPPRFSGRQFPNYSSELNVNALELEDSALYLCASSLVLAGVSEQYFGPGTRLTVT.

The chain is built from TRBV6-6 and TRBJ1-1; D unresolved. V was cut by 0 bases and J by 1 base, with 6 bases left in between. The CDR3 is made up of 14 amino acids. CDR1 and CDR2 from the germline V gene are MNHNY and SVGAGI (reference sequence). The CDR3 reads CASSYSEANTEAFF. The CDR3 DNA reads TGTGCCAGCAGTTACTCGGAGGCGAACACTGAAGCTTTCTTT.

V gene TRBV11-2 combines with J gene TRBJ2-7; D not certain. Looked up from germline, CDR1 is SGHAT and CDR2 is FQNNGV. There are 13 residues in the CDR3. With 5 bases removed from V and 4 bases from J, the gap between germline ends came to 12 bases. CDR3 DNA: TGTGCCAGCAGCCCCACCTCGGGTTACGAGCAGTACGTC. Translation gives CASSPTSGYEQYV.

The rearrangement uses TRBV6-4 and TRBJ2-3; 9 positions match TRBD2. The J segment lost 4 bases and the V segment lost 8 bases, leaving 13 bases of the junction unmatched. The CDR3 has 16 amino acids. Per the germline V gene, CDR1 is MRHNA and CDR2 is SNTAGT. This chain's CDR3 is CASGGRGSGSPDTQYF. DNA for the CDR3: TGTGCCAGCGGGGGAAGGGGTAGCGGGAGCCCAGATACGCAGTATTTT.